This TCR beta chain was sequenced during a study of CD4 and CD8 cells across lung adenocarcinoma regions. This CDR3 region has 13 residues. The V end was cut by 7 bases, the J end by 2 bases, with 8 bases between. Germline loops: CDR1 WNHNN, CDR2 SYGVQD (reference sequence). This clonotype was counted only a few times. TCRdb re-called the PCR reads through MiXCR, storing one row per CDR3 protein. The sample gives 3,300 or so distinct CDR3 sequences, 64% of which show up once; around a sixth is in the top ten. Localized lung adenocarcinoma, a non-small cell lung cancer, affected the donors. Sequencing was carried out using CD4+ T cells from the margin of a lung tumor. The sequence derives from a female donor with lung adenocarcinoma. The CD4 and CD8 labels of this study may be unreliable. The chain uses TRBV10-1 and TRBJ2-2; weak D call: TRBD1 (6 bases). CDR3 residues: CASTGTNTGELFF. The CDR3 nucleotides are TGCGCCAGCACCGGGACAAACACCGGGGAGCTGTTTTTT.